This T cell receptor (beta chain) came from a study of T-cell reconstitution after alpha-beta-depleted transplantation in children. V lost 6 bases and J 5 bases, leaving 19 bases between the germline ends. Germline lookup yields CDR1 KGHDR and CDR2 SFDVKD. The CDR3 extends over 16 amino acids. This sample's TCRbeta library carried unique molecular identifier barcodes. Via MiXCR, TCRdb re-called the PCR reads, giving one row per CDR3 protein. The sample holds over 450,000 distinct CDR3 sequences, more than 9% seen once. The sample in question was PBMCs, obtained before TCRalphabeta/CD19-depleted stem cell transplant. The clonotype was recovered from a child aged 2-15 years with inherited bone marrow failure, due to receive a stem cell transplant. The chain joins TRBV24-1 to TRBJ2-1, with TRBD2 as a possible D gene (6 bases). The CDR3: CATSTRGAAGDNEQFF. The CDR3 DNA follows: TGTGCCACCAGTACCCGCGGGGCTGCTGGGGACAATGAGCAGTTCTTC.